Listed here are 27 T cell receptor beta chains from one sample, sequenced in a study of T-cell memory formation after mild COVID-19. TCRdb ran MiXCR on the 5' RACE reads and lists one entry per CDR3 protein. This sample has about 540,000 distinct CDR3 sequences, with about 20% found just once. Sequenced material: PBMCs or a T cell subset sorted from them (not recorded which). These receptor sequences come from an adult woman who had mild COVID-19 (a few samples of this study predate the infection). Cell type and time point are not known.

Only a few counts were recorded for this clonotype. The V and J genes are TRBV12-3 or TRBV12-4 and TRBJ2-7; D possibly corresponds to TRBD2 (6 bases). The CDR3 has 15 residues. The V end lost 5 bases, the J end lost 2 bases, and 16 bases lay between the germline ends. The CDR3: CASSARLRETYEQYF. The CDR3 region has the DNA TGTGCCAGCAGTGCCCGTCTTCGGGAGACCTACGAGCAGTACTTC.

CDR3 amino acids: CAVGTDTQYF. CDR3 DNA: TGTGCCGTCGGCACAGATACGCAGTATTTT. The chain links TRBV7-9 to TRBJ2-3; no clear D gene. Germline CDR1 SEHNR, CDR2 FQNEAQ (reference sequence). This CDR3 spans 10 amino acids. Trimming pared 11 bases from V and 1 base from J, leaving 4 bases between.

The chain combines TRBV28 with TRBJ1-6; 8 bases are a match to TRBD1. Per germline, CDR1 MDHEN and CDR2 SYDVKM. J was trimmed by 7 bases and V by 2 bases; bases with no gene match: 4. The CDR3 covers 15 residues. The CDR3 loop is CASSLQGAWNSPLHF. The DNA of the CDR3 is TGTGCCAGCAGTTTACAGGGGGCCTGGAATTCACCCCTCCACTTT.

A few counts support this clonotype. V and J are TRBV20-1 and TRBJ1-1; TRBD1 matches 9 bases. The V gene end was trimmed by 1 base and the J gene end by 1 base; junction bases not matched to a gene: 4. The length of the CDR3 is 15 residues. The germline gives CDR1 DFQATT, CDR2 SNEGSKA (reference sequence). CDR3 amino acids: CSARAPGQGNTEAFF. The CDR3 DNA is TGCAGTGCTAGAGCCCCGGGACAGGGGAACACTGAAGCTTTCTTT.

In this sample, this clonotype turned up once. The chain uses TRBV5-1 and TRBJ2-1; TRBD2 matches 12 bases. V was clipped by 4 bases and J by 0 bases; unmatched bases: 8. Per germline, CDR1 SGHRS and CDR2 YFSETQ. The CDR3 contains 18 residues. Here the CDR3 reads CASSPWSTSGGSYNEQFF. CDR3 in DNA: TGCGCCAGCAGCCCGTGGTCGACTAGCGGGGGCTCCTACAATGAGCAGTTCTTC.

This clonotype was counted many times. The chain uses TRBV7-3 and TRBJ2-5; TRBD2 matches at 15 bases. CDR3 length: 15 residues. Germline V CDR1 and CDR2: SGHTA, FQGTGA. Trimming took 5 bases from V and 5 from J; bases not matched to a gene: 3. CDR3 in DNA: TGTGCCAGCAGCCCCGGGACTAGCGGGGGGGAGACCCAGTACTTC. This sequence encodes CASSPGTSGGETQYF.

This clonotype was observed a few times. The rearrangement links TRBV5-4 to TRBJ2-2; weak D call: TRBD1 (6 bases). CDR3 length: 15 residues. Trimming removed 1 base from V and 5 bases from J, with 12 bases in between. CDR1 is SGHNT and CDR2 is YYREEE in the germline V gene (reference sequence). CDR3 region: CASSLTGSFTGELFF. CDR3 in DNA: TGTGCCAGCAGCTTGACAGGGAGTTTTACCGGGGAGCTGTTTTTT. Combining the CDR3 with reference TRBV5-4 and TRBJ2-2 gives the whole variable domain ETGVTQSPTHLIKTRGQQVTLRCSSQSGHNTVSWYQQALGQGPQFIFQYYREEENGRGNFPPRFSGLQFPNYSSELNVNALELDDSALYLCASSLTGSFTGELFFGEGSRLTVL.

The CDR3 DNA follows: TGTGCCAGCAGCAACGCTCCCTGGGGATACAATGAGCAGTTCTTC. Protein: CASSNAPWGYNEQFF. V and J are TRBV21-1 and TRBJ2-1; TRBD1, the table's D call, was not compared with the DNA. TRBV21-1 is a pseudogene locus. The CDR3 runs to 15 residues.

This clonotype came up a few times. V is TRBV12-3 or TRBV12-4 and J is TRBJ2-3, with D perhaps matching TRBD1 (6 bases). Trimming left V 6 bases short and J 2 bases short, with 12 bases between. This CDR3 has 14 residues. The CDR3: CASSRDTLTDTQYF. DNA for the CDR3: TGTGCCAGCAGCCGGGACACTCTCACAGATACGCAGTATTTT.

This clonotype was seen at least ten times. The gene calls are TRBV4-1 and TRBJ2-7; the match to TRBD1 covers 9 bases. This CDR3 comprises 14 residues. The V and J ends lost 3 bases and 2 bases, in that order; junction bases with no gene match: 2. From germline, CDR1 is MGHRA and CDR2 YSYEKL. CDR3 residues: CASSQGQGTYEQYF. In nucleotides, the CDR3 is TGCGCCAGCAGCCAGGGACAGGGTACCTACGAGCAGTACTTC.

V is TRBV18 and J is TRBJ1-5; TRBD1 aligns across 7 bases. The CDR3 contains 15 residues. The V gene end was trimmed by 6 bases and the J gene end by 6 bases; junction bases not matched to a gene: 11. CDR1 is KGHSH, CDR2 LQKENI, per germline. CDR3 sequence: CASSQSDRVGQPQHF. CDR3 DNA: TGTGCCAGCTCCCAGTCAGACAGGGTTGGTCAGCCCCAGCATTTT.

This clonotype was counted between two and nine times. The chain joins TRBV4-1 to TRBJ1-1; TRBD1 aligns across 7 bases. Losses at the gene ends were 9 bases for V and 7 bases for J; bases not matched to a gene: 8. The CDR3 is 12 amino acids. The germline gives CDR1 MGHRA, CDR2 YSYEKL. The CDR3 reads CARSTRQGEAFF. In DNA form, the CDR3 reads TGCGCCAGAAGCACTCGACAGGGTGAAGCTTTCTTT.

There are a few counts of this clonotype. This sequence joins TRBV27 and TRBJ2-1; 15 bases are shared with TRBD2. Germline V lookup: CDR1 MNHEY, CDR2 SMNVEV (reference sequence). V lost 4 bases, J lost 4 bases, and 2 bases stayed unmatched. The length of the CDR3 is 16 residues. The CDR3 bases are TGTGCCAGCAGTTCCGGGACTAGCGGGGGGTACAATGAGCAGTTCTTC. Translated, it gives CASSSGTSGGYNEQFF.

CDR3 sequence reads: CSARDDGRYHNEQFF. CDR3 bases: TGCAGTGCTAGAGACGACGGGAGGTACCACAATGAGCAGTTCTTC. The gene calls are TRBV20-1 and TRBJ2-1, with 7 bases aligning to TRBD2. This CDR3 region has 15 residues. J gave up 5 bases and V 0 bases, and 7 bases lay outside the gene matches. Looked up from germline, CDR1 is DFQATT and CDR2 is SNEGSKA (reference sequence).

The gene calls are TRBV7-9 and TRBJ1-2, with TRBD1 matching over 8 bases. Germline CDR1 reads SEHNR; CDR2 reads FQNEAQ (reference sequence). This CDR3 comprises 13 residues. The ends lost 6 bases at V and 3 bases at J; junction bases unmatched: 3. The DNA of the CDR3 is TGTGCCAGCAGGACAGGGGTCCACTATGGCTACACCTTC. Protein sequence: CASRTGVHYGYTF.

The chain employs TRBV9 and TRBJ2-5; a weak D match, TRBD1 (5 bases). The CDR3 has 15 amino acids. The V gene lost 0 bases and the J gene lost 5 bases, with 14 bases spanning the gap. CDR1 and CDR2 (germline): SGDLS, YYNGEE. The DNA for the CDR3 is TGTGCCAGCAGCGTAGCTGCAGGGCTCCCGGAGACCCAGTACTTC. Translated, it gives CASSVAAGLPETQYF.

This clonotype was observed a handful of times. This chain uses TRBV4-1 with TRBJ2-7; D call uncertain. V gave up 0 bases and J gave up 1 base, with 7 bases separating them. Germline lookup yields CDR1 MGHRA and CDR2 YSYEKL. This CDR3 is built from 14 residues. In nucleotides, the CDR3 is TGCGCCAGCAGCCAAGAAAGTTCATCCTACGAGCAGTACTTC. It yields the protein CASSQESSSYEQYF.

This clonotype occurred many times. This chain joins TRBV7-6 and TRBJ2-1; possibly TRBD2 for D (5 bases). Between the trimmed V and J ends, which lost 3 bases and 3 bases, there was a span of 12 bases. This CDR3 has 15 residues. Germline-derived CDR1 and CDR2 are SGHVS and FNYEAQ. CDR3 nucleotides: TGTGCCAGCAGCTTGAGGGAGACGAACTACAATGAGCAGTTCTTC. Amino acid sequence: CASSLRETNYNEQFF.

The chain combines TRBV9 with TRBJ2-5, with 8 bases fitting TRBD2. Trimming cost V 3 bases and J 5 bases; bases outside gene matches: 3. The CDR3 extends over 13 amino acids. Germline loops: CDR1 SGDLS, CDR2 YYNGEE. CDR3 protein: CASSGRLAETQYF. In DNA, the CDR3 is TGTGCCAGCAGCGGAAGACTAGCGGAGACCCAGTACTTC.

This clonotype was detected only a few times. This chain links TRBV24-1 with TRBJ2-1; D possibly corresponds to TRBD1 (5 bases). V shed 9 bases and J shed 6 bases, with 20 bases lying between them. Germline lookup yields CDR1 KGHDR and CDR2 SFDVKD. The CDR3 length is 15 residues. CDR3 sequence: CATGSASGKINEQFF. The DNA of the CDR3 is TGTGCCACCGGGTCCGCGTCAGGGAAGATCAATGAGCAGTTCTTC.

This clonotype was observed a few times. The chain combines TRBV30 with TRBJ2-2, with 10 bases that match TRBD2. This CDR3 comprises 16 residues. The V gene's germline CDR1 is GTSNPN and CDR2 SVGIG (reference sequence). The J segment lost 5 bases and the V segment lost 4 bases, leaving 10 bases of the junction unmatched. CDR3: CAWKGLAGVSTGELFF. The CDR3 DNA follows: TGTGCCTGGAAAGGGCTAGCGGGAGTCTCTACCGGGGAGCTGTTTTTT.

The V and J genes are TRBV6-5 and TRBJ2-3; D is ambiguous. This CDR3 has 15 residues. V was pared by 6 bases and J by 6 bases, with 19 bases between. The V gene's germline CDR1 is MNHEY and CDR2 SVGAGI. CDR3 DNA: TGTGCCAGCAGCCTCATTGGGCCCCTCGGTGATACGCAGTATTTT. Amino acids: CASSLIGPLGDTQYF.

This chain connects TRBV28 to TRBJ1-1; D perhaps matches TRBD1 (6 bases). Germline V gene lookup returns CDR1 MDHEN and CDR2 SYDVKM. The CDR3 contains 12 residues. Trimming left V 5 bases short and J 7 bases short, with 11 bases between. As DNA, the CDR3 is TGTGCCAGCAGTGATAACAGGGTTGAAGCTTTCTTT. Residues: CASSDNRVEAFF.

This clonotype has a handful of counts. The chain links TRBV6-5 to TRBJ1-2; 10 bases align to TRBD1. Germline V gives CDR1 MNHEY, CDR2 SVGAGI. Trimming cost V 9 bases and J 3 bases; bases outside gene matches: 16. The CDR3 extends over 17 amino acids. This CDR3 is CASTYRDRGHGDYGYTF. In DNA, the CDR3 is TGTGCCAGTACTTACCGGGACAGGGGACACGGGGACTATGGCTACACCTTC.

This clonotype showed up just a few times. J is TRBJ2-3 and V is TRBV7-9; 10 positions agree with TRBD2. Germline V lookup: CDR1 SEHNR, CDR2 FQNEAQ (reference sequence). The CDR3 covers 20 residues. Unmatched junction bases numbered 18, after V lost 4 bases and J lost 2 bases. The CDR3 sequence is CASSSDGTSAFLLFTDTQYF. The DNA of the CDR3 is TGTGCCAGCAGCTCGGACGGGACTAGCGCCTTCCTACTCTTCACAGATACGCAGTATTTT.

This rearrangement joins TRBV29-1 to TRBJ2-3; 7 bases line up with TRBD1. The CDR3 is 14 amino acids. The ends lost 6 bases at V and 4 bases at J; junction bases unmatched: 10. Germline values: CDR1 SQVTM, CDR2 ANQGSEA. CDR3 coding DNA: TGCAGCGTCCGACAGGGATCTAGCCCAGATACGCAGTATTTT. Protein: CSVRQGSSPDTQYF.

This clonotype was found a few times. The V and J genes are TRBV19 and TRBJ1-5; D is unresolved. The germline V gene encodes CDR1 LNHDA and CDR2 SQIVND (reference sequence). This CDR3 is 15 amino acids long. V lost 2 bases and J lost 0, with 8 bases in between. The chain's CDR3 is CASSIQHYSNQPQHF. The CDR3, as DNA: TGTGCCAGTAGTATACAGCATTATAGCAATCAGCCCCAGCATTTT.